This record covers a single T cell receptor (beta chain). Within its sample, this clone is medium-sized (0.01 to 0.1%). Its antigen remains unidentified. Per-base quality was not reported, and no clone a single base away is much larger than it. This record comes from a study of a mutant IDH1 vaccine in newly diagnosed glioma (dated by TCRdb to the early 2020s). In the study overall: The approximately 30 treated patients were roughly 62% male and approximately 40% female, with a mean age of about 43 years. Prior to enrollment, standard therapy consisting of radiotherapy alone, temozolomide alone, or radiochemotherapy with temozolomide had been administered to patients, with the combination being received by most patients. Six visits were used for peripheral blood collection: V03 (baseline), V05, V07, V10, V12 and V13. For exploratory analyses, longitudinal TCRB deep sequencing was carried out in roughly 23 treated patients wherever samples were available. What the authors observed across the whole study: Availability determined which PBMC samples were chosen for TCRB deep sequencing. No apparent relationship was observed between pseudoprogression and alterations in the top peripheral T cell clonotypes detected by TCRB sequencing. According to the authors, sample limitations meant that analyses of patient blood samples could not be reproduced. Immune responses induced by the vaccine were seen in approximately 93% of patients across multiple MHC alleles.

This specimen's time point label, interpreted: baseline, week 1 (first vaccination visit). The treatment or condition label on this specimen signifies: pre-vaccination baseline after standard-of-care therapy. The donors had newly diagnosed IDH1-mutant astrocytomas of WHO grade 3 or 4 that showed loss of nuclear ATRX. The samples were drawn from NOA16, a multicentre, single-arm, open-label phase I trial in Germany that tested a mutant IDH1 peptide vaccine in humans for the first time. Visit V03 blood draws served as the baseline sample for immunogenicity testing. Genomic DNA for TCRB sequencing was extracted from EDTA blood using the DNeasy Blood and Tissue Kit. The library was obtained by the immunoSEQ multiplex PCR assay. The hsTCRB Kit was used according to the manufacturer's protocol to amplify rearranged TCR beta chain sequences. An Illumina MiSeq was used to sequence the TCRB libraries. Turning to the authors' computational methods: Demultiplexing, trimming and gene mapping were performed with the kit vendor's proprietary platform. This is the immuneACCESS table as TCRdb keeps it, with only in-frame sequences that have V and J called. A part of the clones is gone; compared with another copy, unresolved V genes explain less than half, and the rest is unexplained. D and trimming come from the DNA, and the V and J calls and clone size come from that table. The sample has under 25,000 clones on record, about 92% of them singletons. The ten largest clones capture approximately 1.3% of the sample.

From a lookup of the germline V gene, CDR1 and CDR2 are SQVTM and ANQGSEA. The CDR3 covers 11 residues, taking in both the cysteine and the phenylalanine. CDR3 DNA is the only sequence kept; it has 33 bases, read in frame from the first base. V is trimmed back by 7 bases and J by 9 bases, and the junction contains 8 bases that no gene match accounts for. The sequence was obtained from a man aged 35-49 years with glioma. Sequences were derived from PBMCs, sampled from a glioma patient treated with radiotherapy, temozolomide or both. Here the chain combines TRBV29-1 and TRBJ2-7, with 8 middle bases fitting TRBD1. The DNA sequence is given as TGCAGCGCCAGGACAGGGAACAGGCAGTACTTC. It translates as CSARTGNRQYF.